The rows below give T cell receptor beta chains drawn from one sample of a study of neurological immune-mediated disorders. TCRdb fed the 5' RACE reads into MiXCR, producing one record per CDR3 protein. The table shows around 37,000 distinct CDR3 sequences, with roughly 10% occurring only once. Material: PBMCs. The origin of the receptors is a man in his 60s with HTLV-1-associated myelopathy (HAM/TSP). Both conserved end residues are part of each CDR3. The D gene is left open where the match is weak. Size is stated for part of the rows, as once, few or many counts, or as a class when the clone is expanded.

d_call	clone_size	v_call	j_call	cdr3_aa	cdr3_nt
-	few	TRBV7-2	TRBJ2-6	CASTPRVSTGANALTF	TGTGCCAGCACCCCGAGAGTTTCCACTGGAGCCAACGCCCTGACTTTC
-	many	TRBV20-1	TRBJ1-2	CSAPGEGGIVGYTF	TGCAGTGCGCCGGGGGAGGGCGGAATCGTCGGCTACACCTTC
TRBD1	many	TRBV12-3/TRBV12-4	TRBJ2-5	CASTLTGPLQETQYF	TGTGCCAGCACCTTGACAGGGCCACTTCAAGAGACCCAGTACTTC
-	many	TRBV12-3/TRBV12-4	TRBJ1-1	CASRDRTNTEAFF	TGTGCCAGCCGCGACAGAACGAACACTGAAGCTTTCTTT
-	many	TRBV9	TRBJ2-1	CASSVGPESSYNEQFF	TGTGCCAGCAGCGTAGGTCCGGAGAGCTCCTACAATGAGCAGTTCTTC
-	many	TRBV2	TRBJ2-1	CASRKDRSWSEQFF	TGTGCCAGCAGAAAGGACCGGTCATGGAGTGAGCAGTTCTTC
-	few	TRBV6-6	TRBJ2-1	CASTNEGRYNEQFF	TGTGCCAGCACCAATGAGGGCAGGTACAATGAGCAGTTCTTC
-	many	TRBV6-5	TRBJ1-1	CASSYSREGNTEAFF	TGTGCCAGCAGTTACTCCCGGGAGGGGAACACTGAAGCTTTCTTT
TRBD2	many	TRBV20-1	TRBJ2-1	CSASSGKGQFF	TGCAGTGCTAGTAGCGGGAAGGGGCAGTTCTTC
TRBD2	many	TRBV12-3/TRBV12-4	TRBJ2-7	CASSLSGRSYEQYF	TGTGCCAGCAGCCTTAGCGGGAGATCCTACGAGCAGTACTTC
TRBD2	medium-sized	TRBV5-1	TRBJ2-1	CASRQTSGGSYNEQFF	TGCGCCAGCAGGCAAACTAGCGGGGGGTCCTACAATGAGCAGTTCTTC
TRBD2	many	TRBV3-1	TRBJ2-1	CASSFARASGRNNEQFF	TGTGCCAGCAGCTTTGCGCGAGCTAGCGGGAGGAACAATGAGCAGTTCTTC
TRBD1	-	TRBV20-1	TRBJ2-7	CSASPLQGARFEQYF	TGCAGTGCTAGCCCACTACAGGGGGCGCGGTTCGAGCAGTACTTC
TRBD2	many	TRBV12-3/TRBV12-4	TRBJ2-5	CASSPVVAGGMETQYF	TGTGCCAGCAGTCCCGTGGTAGCGGGAGGGATGGAGACCCAGTACTTC
-	many	TRBV29-1	TRBJ2-3	CSVRGGFQGTDTQYF	TGCAGCGTCAGGGGGGGGTTTCAGGGCACAGATACGCAGTATTTT
-	many	TRBV7-9	TRBJ2-1	CASSLVPGSSYNEQFF	TGTGCCAGCAGCTTAGTTCCGGGAAGCTCCTACAATGAGCAGTTCTTC
-	many	TRBV20-1	TRBJ1-1	CSANAGTLNTEAFF	TGCAGTGCTAACGCGGGGACCCTGAACACTGAAGCTTTCTTT
-	many	TRBV25-1	TRBJ2-5	CASSEEGPNETQYF	TGTGCCAGCAGTGAGGAGGGGCCGAATGAGACCCAGTACTTC
-	many	TRBV20-1	TRBJ2-3	CSAWGSDTQYF	TGCAGTGCCTGGGGGTCAGATACGCAGTATTTT
TRBD1	many	TRBV7-8	TRBJ1-1	CASSLGGQGSTEAFF	TGTGCCAGCAGCTTAGGCGGACAGGGATCTACTGAAGCTTTCTTT
-	many	TRBV6-6	TRBJ2-2	CASLGRQNTGELFF	TGTGCCAGCCTAGGGCGGCAGAACACCGGGGAGCTGTTTTTT
TRBD2	many	TRBV7-8	TRBJ2-7	CASSPLRAGLLRRAYEQYF	TGTGCCAGCAGCCCGCTTAGAGCGGGATTATTGAGGCGCGCCTACGAGCAGTACTTC
-	many	TRBV5-1	TRBJ2-7	CASGVAGSYEQYF	TGCGCCAGCGGGGTGGCAGGTTCCTACGAGCAGTACTTC
-	many	TRBV5-1	TRBJ2-4	CASSLGTGEAIQYF	TGCGCCAGCAGCTTGGGGACTGGGGAGGCCATTCAGTACTTC
TRBD2	few	TRBV7-3	TRBJ2-3	CASSPPGAELAGIPDTQYF	TGTGCCAGCAGCCCCCCCGGGGCCGAACTAGCGGGAATCCCAGATACGCAGTATTTT
-	many	TRBV20-1	TRBJ2-5	CSASPRDYQETQYF	TGCAGTGCTAGTCCCCGGGACTACCAAGAGACCCAGTACTTC
TRBD2	many	TRBV15	TRBJ2-7	CATSRVVTSGSMGYEQYF	TGTGCCACCAGCAGAGTAGTGACTAGCGGTTCGATGGGGTACGAGCAGTACTTC
-	many	TRBV7-8	TRBJ2-1	CASSLAGTGMSYNEQFF	TGTGCCAGCAGCTTAGCGGGTACAGGGATGTCCTACAATGAGCAGTTCTTC
-	many	TRBV30	TRBJ1-1	CAWSVPPLSEAFF	TGTGCCTGGAGTGTACCACCCCTGAGTGAAGCTTTCTTT